The sequence of this TCR beta chain was determined in a study of cytomegalovirus exposure and HLA in healthy donors. Study results and caveats: It was fewer than 200 TCR beta chains that were listed as cytomegalovirus-associated.

PCR was performed using 60 Vbeta and 13 Jbeta primers. In the authors' workflow: Some 80 million unique TCR beta chains, 9 million to 12 million shared, were counted in a later analysis. TCRdb's table, derived via immunoSEQ multiplex PCR, lists solely in-frame clones and lacks some. That table furnishes V, J and clone size, whereas the DNA furnished D and trimming. The sample lists 140,000 to 150,000 clones; about 76% were seen once. On this clone: Its antigen is unknown.

This clonotype originated in a male donor in good health and CMV-seronegative. Sequencing was performed on PBMCs.

CDR3 residues: CASSYLRGGGNTEAFF. In nucleotides, the CDR3 is TGTGCCAGCAGTTACCTCCGAGGGGGCGGGAACACTGAAGCTTTCTTT. The chain recombines TRBV6-5 with TRBJ1-1; 7 bases match TRBD1. The CDR3 covers 16 residues. J was trimmed by 1 base and V by 2 bases; bases with no gene match: 7. CDR1 and CDR2 (germline): MNHEY, SVGAGI.